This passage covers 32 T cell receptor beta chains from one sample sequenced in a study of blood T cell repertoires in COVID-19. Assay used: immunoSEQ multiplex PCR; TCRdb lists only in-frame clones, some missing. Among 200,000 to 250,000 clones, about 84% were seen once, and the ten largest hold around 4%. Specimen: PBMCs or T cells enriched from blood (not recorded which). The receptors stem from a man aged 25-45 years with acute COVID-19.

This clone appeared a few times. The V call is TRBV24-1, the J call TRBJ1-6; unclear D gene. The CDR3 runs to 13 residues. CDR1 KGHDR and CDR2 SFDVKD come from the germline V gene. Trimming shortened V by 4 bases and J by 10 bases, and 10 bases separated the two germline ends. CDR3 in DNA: TGTGCCACCAGTGAGGCCAGCGCGTCACCCCTCCACTTT. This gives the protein CATSEASASPLHF.

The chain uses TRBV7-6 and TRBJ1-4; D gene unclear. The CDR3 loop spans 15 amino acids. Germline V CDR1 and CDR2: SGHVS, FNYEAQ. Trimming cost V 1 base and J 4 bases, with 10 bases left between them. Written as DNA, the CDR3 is TGTGCCAGCAGCTTAGAGCCTGCGTTTAATGAAAAACTGTTTTTT. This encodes CASSLEPAFNEKLFF.

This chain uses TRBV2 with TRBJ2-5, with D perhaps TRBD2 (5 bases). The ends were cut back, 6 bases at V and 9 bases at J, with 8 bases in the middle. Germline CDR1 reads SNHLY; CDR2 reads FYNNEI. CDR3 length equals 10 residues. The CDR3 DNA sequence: TGTGCCAGCAGCCGGGGATCCCAGTACTTC. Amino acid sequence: CASSRGSQYF.

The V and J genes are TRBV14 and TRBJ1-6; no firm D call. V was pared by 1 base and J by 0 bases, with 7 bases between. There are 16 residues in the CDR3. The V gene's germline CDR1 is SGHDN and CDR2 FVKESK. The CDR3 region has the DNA TGTGCCAGCAGCCAAGGGTTCGGCTCCTATAATTCACCCCTCCACTTT. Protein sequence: CASSQGFGSYNSPLHF.

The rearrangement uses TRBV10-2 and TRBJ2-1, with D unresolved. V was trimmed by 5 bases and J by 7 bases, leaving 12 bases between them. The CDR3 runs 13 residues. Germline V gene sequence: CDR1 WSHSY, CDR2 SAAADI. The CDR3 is CASSSHLENEQFF. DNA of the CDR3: TGCGCCAGCAGTTCTCACCTTGAGAATGAGCAGTTCTTC.

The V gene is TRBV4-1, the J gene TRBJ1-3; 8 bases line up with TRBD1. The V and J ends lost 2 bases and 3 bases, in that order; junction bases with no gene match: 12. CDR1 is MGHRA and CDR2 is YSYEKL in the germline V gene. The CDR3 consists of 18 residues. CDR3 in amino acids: CASSQPSTGEIFGNTIYF. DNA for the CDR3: TGCGCCAGCAGCCAACCCTCGACAGGGGAAATCTTTGGAAACACCATATATTTT.

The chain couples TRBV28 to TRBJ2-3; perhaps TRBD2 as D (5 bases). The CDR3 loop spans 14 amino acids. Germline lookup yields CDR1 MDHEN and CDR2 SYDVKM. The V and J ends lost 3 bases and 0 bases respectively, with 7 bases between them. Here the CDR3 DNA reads TGTGCCAGCAGTTTCGGGGTTAGCACAGATACGCAGTATTTT. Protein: CASSFGVSTDTQYF.

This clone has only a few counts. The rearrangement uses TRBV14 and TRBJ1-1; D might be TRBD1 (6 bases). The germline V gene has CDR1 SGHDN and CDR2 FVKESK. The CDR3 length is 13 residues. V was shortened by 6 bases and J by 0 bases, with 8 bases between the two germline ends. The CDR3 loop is CASSRTVNTEAFF. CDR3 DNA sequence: TGTGCCAGCAGTAGGACAGTGAACACTGAAGCTTTCTTT.

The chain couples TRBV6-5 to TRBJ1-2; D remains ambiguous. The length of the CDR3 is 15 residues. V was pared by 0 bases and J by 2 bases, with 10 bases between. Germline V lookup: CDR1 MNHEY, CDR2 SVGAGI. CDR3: CASSYSNPGNYGYTF. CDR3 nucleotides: TGTGCCAGCAGTTACTCGAATCCGGGAAACTATGGCTACACCTTC.

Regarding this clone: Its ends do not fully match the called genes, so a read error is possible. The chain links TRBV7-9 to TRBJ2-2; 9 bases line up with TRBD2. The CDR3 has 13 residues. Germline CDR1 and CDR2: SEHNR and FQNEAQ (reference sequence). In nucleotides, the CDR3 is TGCGGAGCAGCGGGGGGAAACACCGGGGAGCTGTTTTTT. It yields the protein CGAAGGNTGELFF.

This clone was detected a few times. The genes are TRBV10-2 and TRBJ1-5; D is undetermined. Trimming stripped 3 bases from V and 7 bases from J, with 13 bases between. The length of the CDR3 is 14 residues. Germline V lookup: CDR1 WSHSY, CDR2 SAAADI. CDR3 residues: CASSEPQREQPQHF. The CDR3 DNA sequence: TGCGCCAGCAGTGAACCTCAACGGGAGCAGCCCCAGCATTTT.

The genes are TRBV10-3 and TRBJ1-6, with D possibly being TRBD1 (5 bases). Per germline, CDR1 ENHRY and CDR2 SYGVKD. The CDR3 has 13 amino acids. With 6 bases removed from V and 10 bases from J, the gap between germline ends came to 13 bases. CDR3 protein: CAISSNRNSPLHF. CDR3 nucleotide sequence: TGTGCCATCAGCTCCAACAGGAACTCACCCCTCCACTTT.

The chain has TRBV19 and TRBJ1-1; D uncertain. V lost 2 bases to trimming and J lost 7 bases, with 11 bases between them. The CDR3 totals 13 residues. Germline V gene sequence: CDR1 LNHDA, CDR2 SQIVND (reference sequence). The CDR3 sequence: CASSISSAGEAFF. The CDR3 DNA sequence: TGTGCCAGTAGTATATCATCGGCGGGTGAAGCTTTCTTT. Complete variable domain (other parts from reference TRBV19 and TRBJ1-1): DGGITQSPKYLFRKEGQNVTLSCEQNLNHDAMYWYRQDPGQGLRLIYYSQIVNDFQKGDIAEGYSVSREKKESFPLTVTSAQKNPTAFYLCASSISSAGEAFFGQGTRLTVV.

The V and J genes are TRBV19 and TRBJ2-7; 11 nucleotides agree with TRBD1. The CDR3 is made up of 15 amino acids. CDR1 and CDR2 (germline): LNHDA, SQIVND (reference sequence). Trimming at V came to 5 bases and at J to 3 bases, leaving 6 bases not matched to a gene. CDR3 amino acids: CASSGGTGGRYEQYF. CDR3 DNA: TGTGCCAGTAGTGGAGGGACAGGGGGACGCTACGAGCAGTACTTC.

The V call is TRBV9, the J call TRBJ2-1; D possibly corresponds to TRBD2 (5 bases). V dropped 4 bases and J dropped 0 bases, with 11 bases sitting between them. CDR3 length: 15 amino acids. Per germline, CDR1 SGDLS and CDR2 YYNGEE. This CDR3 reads CASSPTDFSYNEQFF. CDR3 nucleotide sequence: TGTGCCAGCAGCCCGACGGACTTCTCCTACAATGAGCAGTTCTTC.

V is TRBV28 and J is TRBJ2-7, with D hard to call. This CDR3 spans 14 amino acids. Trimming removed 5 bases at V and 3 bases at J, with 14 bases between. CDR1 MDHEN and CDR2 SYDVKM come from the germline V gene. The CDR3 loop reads CASSPPVSHYEQYF. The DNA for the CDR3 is TGTGCCAGCAGTCCGCCAGTCTCCCACTACGAGCAGTACTTC.

The CDR3 loop is CASSQSTISGGTDTQYF. The CDR3 DNA sequence: TGCGCCAGCAGTCAATCTACCATTAGCGGGGGCACAGATACGCAGTATTTT. V gene TRBV23-1 combines with J gene TRBJ2-3; 8 bases line up with TRBD2. TRBV23-1 is recorded as an ORF, its role being uncertain. The length of the CDR3 is 17 residues. The junction had 6 bases not matched to a gene; V was cut back by 0 bases and J by 1 base.

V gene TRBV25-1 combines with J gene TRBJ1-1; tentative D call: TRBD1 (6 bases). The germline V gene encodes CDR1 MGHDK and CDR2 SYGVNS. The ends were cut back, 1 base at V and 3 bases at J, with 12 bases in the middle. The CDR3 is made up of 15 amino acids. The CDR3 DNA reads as TGTGCCAGCAGTGAATGGGAGGGGGGAGACACTGAAGCTTTCTTT. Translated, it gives CASSEWEGGDTEAFF.

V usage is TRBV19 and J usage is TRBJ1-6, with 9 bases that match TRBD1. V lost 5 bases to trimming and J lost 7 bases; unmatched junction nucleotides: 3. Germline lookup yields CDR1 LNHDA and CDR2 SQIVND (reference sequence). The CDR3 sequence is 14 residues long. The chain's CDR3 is CASSVGTGNSPLHF. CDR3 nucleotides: TGTGCCAGTAGTGTCGGGACAGGGAATTCACCCCTCCACTTT.

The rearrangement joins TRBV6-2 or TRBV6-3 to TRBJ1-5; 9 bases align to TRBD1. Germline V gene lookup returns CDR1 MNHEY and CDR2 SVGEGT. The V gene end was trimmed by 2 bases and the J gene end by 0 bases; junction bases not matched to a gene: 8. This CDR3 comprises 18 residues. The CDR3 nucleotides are TGTGCCAGCAGTTACAACTTGGACAGGGGACTTAGCAATCAGCCCCAGCATTTT. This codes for CASSYNLDRGLSNQPQHF.

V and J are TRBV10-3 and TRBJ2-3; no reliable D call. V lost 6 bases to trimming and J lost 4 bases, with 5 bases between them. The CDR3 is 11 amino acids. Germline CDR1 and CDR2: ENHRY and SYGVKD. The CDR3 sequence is CAISRADTQYF. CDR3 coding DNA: TGTGCCATCAGCCGCGCAGATACGCAGTATTTT.

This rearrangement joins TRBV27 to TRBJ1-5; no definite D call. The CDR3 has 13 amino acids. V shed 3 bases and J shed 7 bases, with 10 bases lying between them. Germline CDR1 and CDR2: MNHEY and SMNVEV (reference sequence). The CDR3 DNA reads TGTGCCAGCAGTTTGACGGCGGGGCAGCCCCAGCATTTT. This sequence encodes CASSLTAGQPQHF.

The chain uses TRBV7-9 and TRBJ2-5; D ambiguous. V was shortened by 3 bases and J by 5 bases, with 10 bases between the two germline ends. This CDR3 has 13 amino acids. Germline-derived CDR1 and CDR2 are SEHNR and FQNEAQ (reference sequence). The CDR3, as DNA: TGTGCCAGCAGCTTTCCCGGTTGGGAGACCCAGTACTTC. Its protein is CASSFPGWETQYF.

CDR3 DNA: TGTGCCAGCAGTGACGATGGGACAGCTTACAATGAGCAGTTCTTC. As protein: CASSDDGTAYNEQFF. The V and J genes are TRBV2 and TRBJ2-1, with 7 bases that match TRBD1. Germline CDR1 SNHLY, CDR2 FYNNEI. V was pared by 3 bases and J by 4 bases, with 6 bases of the junction left unmatched. The CDR3 covers 15 residues.

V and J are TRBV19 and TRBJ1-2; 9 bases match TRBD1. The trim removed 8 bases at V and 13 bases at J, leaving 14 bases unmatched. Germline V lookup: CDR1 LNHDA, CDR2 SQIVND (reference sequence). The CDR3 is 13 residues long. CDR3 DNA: TGTGCCAGTTCTACAGGGGGCTCATATTTTCGCACCTTC. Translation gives CASSTGGSYFRTF.

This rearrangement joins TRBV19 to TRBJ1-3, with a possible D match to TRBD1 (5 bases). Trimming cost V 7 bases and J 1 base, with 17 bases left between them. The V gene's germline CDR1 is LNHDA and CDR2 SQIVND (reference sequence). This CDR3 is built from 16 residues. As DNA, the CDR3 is TGTGCCAGTACTCTACGCCAGGGATGGTCTGGAAACACCATATATTTT. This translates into CASTLRQGWSGNTIYF.

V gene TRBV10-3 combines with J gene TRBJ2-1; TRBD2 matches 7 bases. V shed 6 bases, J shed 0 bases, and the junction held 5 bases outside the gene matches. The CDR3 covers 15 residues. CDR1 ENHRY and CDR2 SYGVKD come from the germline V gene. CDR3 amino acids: CAIRGRGNSYNEQFF. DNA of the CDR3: TGTGCCATCAGGGGGCGGGGGAACTCCTACAATGAGCAGTTCTTC.

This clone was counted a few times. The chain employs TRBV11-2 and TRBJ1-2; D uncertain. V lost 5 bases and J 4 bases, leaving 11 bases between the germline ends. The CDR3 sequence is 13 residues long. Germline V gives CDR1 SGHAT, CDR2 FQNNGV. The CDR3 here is CASSATAGYGYTF. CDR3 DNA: TGTGCCAGCAGCGCGACGGCAGGCTATGGCTACACCTTC.

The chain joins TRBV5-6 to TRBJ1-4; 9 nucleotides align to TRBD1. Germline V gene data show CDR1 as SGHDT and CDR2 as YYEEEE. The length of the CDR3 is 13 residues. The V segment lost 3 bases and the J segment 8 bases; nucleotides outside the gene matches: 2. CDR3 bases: TGTGCCAGCAGCTGGGACAGGGCCGAAAAACTGTTTTTT. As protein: CASSWDRAEKLFF. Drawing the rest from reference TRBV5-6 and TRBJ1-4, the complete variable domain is DAGVTQSPTHLIKTRGQQVTLRCSPKSGHDTVSWYQQALGQGPQFIFQYYEEEERQRGNFPDRFSGHQFPNYSSELNVNALLLGDSALYLCASSWDRAEKLFFGSGTQLSVL.

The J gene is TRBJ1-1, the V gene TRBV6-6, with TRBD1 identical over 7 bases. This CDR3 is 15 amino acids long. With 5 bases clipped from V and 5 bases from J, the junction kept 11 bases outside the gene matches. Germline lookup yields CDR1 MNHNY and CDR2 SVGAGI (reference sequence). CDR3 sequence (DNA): TGTGCCAGCAGTGATTCACAGGGGTGGGATACTGAAGCTTTCTTT. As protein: CASSDSQGWDTEAFF.

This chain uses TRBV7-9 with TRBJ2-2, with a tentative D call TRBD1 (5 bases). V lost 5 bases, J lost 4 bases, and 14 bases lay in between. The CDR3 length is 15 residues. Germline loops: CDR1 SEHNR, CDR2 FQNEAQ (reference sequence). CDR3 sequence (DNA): TGTGCCAGCAGCCCCGGACCGACAGTCACCGGGGAGCTGTTTTTT. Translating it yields CASSPGPTVTGELFF.

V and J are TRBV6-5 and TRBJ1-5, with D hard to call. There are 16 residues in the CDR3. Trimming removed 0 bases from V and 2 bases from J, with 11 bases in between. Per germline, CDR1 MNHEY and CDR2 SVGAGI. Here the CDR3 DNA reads TGTGCCAGCAGTTACTCGTACGGGGAGGGCAATCAGCCCCAGCATTTT. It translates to CASSYSYGEGNQPQHF.